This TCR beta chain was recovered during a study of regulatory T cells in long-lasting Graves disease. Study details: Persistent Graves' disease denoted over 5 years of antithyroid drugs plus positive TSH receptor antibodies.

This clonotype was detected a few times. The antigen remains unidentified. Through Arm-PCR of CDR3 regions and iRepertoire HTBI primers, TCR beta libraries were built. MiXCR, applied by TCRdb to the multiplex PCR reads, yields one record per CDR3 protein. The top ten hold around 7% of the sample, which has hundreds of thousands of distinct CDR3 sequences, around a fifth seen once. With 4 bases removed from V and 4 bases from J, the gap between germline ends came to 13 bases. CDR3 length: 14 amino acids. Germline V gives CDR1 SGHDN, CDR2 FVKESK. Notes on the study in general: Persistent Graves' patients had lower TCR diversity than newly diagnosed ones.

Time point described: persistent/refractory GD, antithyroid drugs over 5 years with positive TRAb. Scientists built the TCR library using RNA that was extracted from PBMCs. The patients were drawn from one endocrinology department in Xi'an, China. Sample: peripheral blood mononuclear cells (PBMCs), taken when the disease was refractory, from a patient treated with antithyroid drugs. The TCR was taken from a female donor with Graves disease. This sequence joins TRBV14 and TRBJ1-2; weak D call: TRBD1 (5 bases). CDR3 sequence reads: CASSPYGGSYGYTF. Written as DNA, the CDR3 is TGTGCCAGCAGCCCCTATGGGGGGAGCTATGGCTACACCTTC.